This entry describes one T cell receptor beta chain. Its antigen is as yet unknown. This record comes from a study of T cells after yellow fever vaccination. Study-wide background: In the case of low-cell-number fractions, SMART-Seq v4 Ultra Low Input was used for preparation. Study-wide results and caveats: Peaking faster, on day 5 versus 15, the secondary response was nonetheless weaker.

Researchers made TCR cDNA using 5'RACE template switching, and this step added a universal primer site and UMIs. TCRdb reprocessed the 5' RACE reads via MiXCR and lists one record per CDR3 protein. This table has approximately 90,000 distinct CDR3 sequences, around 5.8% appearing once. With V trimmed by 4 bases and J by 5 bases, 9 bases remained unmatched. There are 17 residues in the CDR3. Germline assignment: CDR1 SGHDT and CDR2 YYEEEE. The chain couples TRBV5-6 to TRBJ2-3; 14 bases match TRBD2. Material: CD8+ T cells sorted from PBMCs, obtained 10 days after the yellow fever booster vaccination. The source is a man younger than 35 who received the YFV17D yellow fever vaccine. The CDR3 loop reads CASSVGSTSGGVDTQYF. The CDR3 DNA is TGTGCCAGCAGCGTCGGATCGACTAGCGGGGGGGTAGATACGCAGTATTTT.